These T cell receptor beta chains were read from a single sample in a study of response to subunit inactivated influenza vaccine. MiXCR, run by TCRdb on the RT-PCR reads, gives a single entry per CDR3 protein. The repertoire holds about 540,000 distinct CDR3 sequences, with around 15% as singletons. The input for sequencing was PBMCs from blood, taken 11 to 12 days after vaccination. These receptors originate from a man aged 50 to 59 who received an inactivated influenza vaccine. Each CDR3 is given with its conserved first and last residue. The D gene is left open where the match is weak. For some rows the clone size is stated as once, few or many, or as a class when expanded; others skip it.

>.|.|TRBJ1-1|TRBV20-1
TGCAGTGCTACCGCCCCGCAGGGGTTAAACACTGAAGCTTTCTTT
CSATAPQGLNTEAFF
>many|.|TRBJ2-7|TRBV6-2/TRBV6-3
TGTGCCAGCAGCAAATATACCGGGACTGCTTACGAGCAGTACTTC
CASSKYTGTAYEQYF
>few|TRBD1|TRBJ2-7|TRBV20-1
TGCAGTGCTAGGGGGACAGGCCTCCACGAGCAGTACTTC
CSARGTGLHEQYF
>.|TRBD2|TRBJ2-1|TRBV20-1
TGCAGTGCTACAGAAACTAGCGGTGGTAATGAGCAGTTCTTC
CSATETSGGNEQFF
>few|TRBD2|TRBJ2-4|TRBV6-1
TGTGCCAGCAGGAGCGGGATCGCCAAAAACATTCAGTACTTC
CASRSGIAKNIQYF
>few|TRBD1|TRBJ1-2|TRBV2
TGTGCCAGCAATATCGACAGGGGGTACCATGGCTACACCTTC
CASNIDRGYHGYTF
>.|TRBD1|TRBJ2-1|TRBV7-2
TGTGCCAGCAGCACCCGACAGGGGGCCGCCTACAATGAGCAGTTCTTC
CASSTRQGAAYNEQFF
>.|TRBD1|TRBJ1-5|TRBV7-9
TGTGCCAGCAGCTCGACAGGGGGCGGCCAGCCCCAGCATTTT
CASSSTGGGQPQHF
>.|.|TRBJ2-2|TRBV7-2
TGTGCCAGCAGCTCTGGACAGCGACGGGCCACCGGGGAGCTGTTTTTT
CASSSGQRRATGELFF
>.|.|TRBJ1-5|TRBV7-2
TGTGCCAGCAGCTTAGCGAGCGGGACAAGGGATCAGCCCCAGCATTTT
CASSLASGTRDQPQHF
>few|.|TRBJ1-1|TRBV20-1
TGCAGTGCTAACTACCGGGGAACTGAAGCTTTCTTT
CSANYRGTEAFF
>.|.|TRBJ2-5|TRBV20-1
TGCAGTGCTAGAGGGCCAGGGCAAGAGACCCAGTACTTC
CSARGPGQETQYF
>.|TRBD1|TRBJ2-1|TRBV12-3/TRBV12-4
TGTGTCAGCAGTTTAGAGACAGGGGCCGCAAAGACTACCTACAATGAGCAGTTCTTC
CVSSLETGAAKTTYNEQFF
>few|.|TRBJ2-7|TRBV10-3
TGTGCCATCAGTGAGTCGATTCAGAGCGAGCAGTACTTC
CAISESIQSEQYF
>.|TRBD1|TRBJ2-3|TRBV4-1
TGCGCCAGCAGCCACAAAAGGGGACAGATGAGGCGTGCAGATACGCAGTATTTT
CASSHKRGQMRRADTQYF
>.|.|TRBJ1-1|TRBV7-9
TGTGCCAGCAGCTTAGGGGGGGGTTTACCCCAGAACACTGAAGCTTTCTTT
CASSLGGGLPQNTEAFF
>.|.|TRBJ2-1|TRBV30
TGTGCCTGGAGTGTACAGGACAATGAGCAGTTCTTC
CAWSVQDNEQFF
>.|.|TRBJ1-2|TRBV13
TGTGCCAGCAGCATAACAGGGAACTATGGCTACACCTTC
CASSITGNYGYTF
>many|.|TRBJ1-4|TRBV7-6
TGTGCCAGCAGCTTAGCGACTAATGAAAAACTGTTTTTT
CASSLATNEKLFF
>few|.|TRBJ2-7|TRBV20-1
TGCAGTGCTAAGATGACAAATGTCCACGAGCAGTACTTC
CSAKMTNVHEQYF
>few|TRBD1|TRBJ1-1|TRBV7-9
TGTGCCGTCCTCAGGGGGAGCTCTGAAGCTTTCTTT
CAVLRGSSEAFF
>.|.|TRBJ2-2|TRBV7-8
TGTGCCAGCAGCTTAGGCGACAGGTCCGGGGAGCTGTTTTTT
CASSLGDRSGELFF
>.|.|TRBJ2-2|TRBV6-1
TGTGCCAGCAGTGAAGTTGCCGGGGAGCTGTTTTTT
CASSEVAGELFF
>few|.|TRBJ1-5|TRBV12-3/TRBV12-4
TGTGCCAGCAAAGAGGACAGCTACAATCAGCCCCAGCATTTT
CASKEDSYNQPQHF
>.|.|TRBJ1-1|TRBV6-1
TGTGCCAGCAGGCCGGGGGTAACACTGGGAGCTTTCTTT
CASRPGVTLGAFF
>.|.|TRBJ2-3|TRBV29-1
TGCAGCGCTTTAACAGGGACGTGGACAGATACGCAGTATTTT
CSALTGTWTDTQYF
>.|.|TRBJ2-3|TRBV5-1
TGCGCCAGCAGCTTGGCCCCTAAGTCCAGCATTACTAGCACAGATACGCAGTATTTT
CASSLAPKSSITSTDTQYF
>few|TRBD1|TRBJ1-6|TRBV7-2
TGCGGGACAGGACGAAACATAGATTCACCCCTCCACTTT
CGTGRNIDSPLHF
>.|.|TRBJ2-3|TRBV7-2
TGTGCCAGCAGCTTAGCAACCGGAGCGGCAGATACGCAGTATTTT
CASSLATGAADTQYF
>.|.|TRBJ2-7|TRBV5-6
TGTGCCAGCAGCTGGACAACCTACGAGCAGTACTTC
CASSWTTYEQYF
>.|TRBD1|TRBJ2-2|TRBV11-2
TGTGCCAGCAGCCCCCGGACAGGGAGAAATTTCGAGAACACCGGGGAGCTGTTTTTT
CASSPRTGRNFENTGELFF
>.|TRBD1|TRBJ2-1|TRBV7-9
TGTGCCAGCAGCTTAATCCCGGGACAGGGGGCCGTTATGGAGCAGTTCTTC
CASSLIPGQGAVMEQFF
>.|.|TRBJ1-6|TRBV14
TGTGCCAGCAGTATGGGCGGTTATTCACCCCTCCACTTT
CASSMGGYSPLHF
>few|TRBD1|TRBJ2-1|TRBV5-6
TGTGCCAGCAGCTTCGGGACAGCCTACAATGAGCAGTTCTTC
CASSFGTAYNEQFF
>many|TRBD2|TRBJ2-1|TRBV7-2
TGTGCCAGCAGCTTAGGCGGGGGGCAGTCCTACAATGAGCAGTTCTTC
CASSLGGGQSYNEQFF
>.|.|TRBJ2-7|TRBV5-1
TGCGCCCCGAAAGGGAGGGAGCAGTACTTC
CAPKGREQYF
>few|TRBD1|TRBJ1-4|TRBV20-1
TGCAGTGCTACAAGACAGGGGCTGGTTAATGAAAAACTGTTTTTT
CSATRQGLVNEKLFF
>many|.|TRBJ2-1|TRBV7-9
TGTGCCAGCAGCGAATTGAACAATGAGCAGTTCTTC
CASSELNNEQFF
>few|.|TRBJ2-6|TRBV7-9
TGTGCCAGCAGCCCCATACGTTTGGAAACTGGGGCCAACGTCCTGACTTTC
CASSPIRLETGANVLTF
>once|TRBD2|TRBJ2-1|TRBV25-1
TGTGCCAGCAGTGGTCCCTCTAGCGGGAGGGCCAATGAGCAGTTCTTC
CASSGPSSGRANEQFF
>.|TRBD2|TRBJ2-4|TRBV29-1
TGCAGCGCCGAGGAGTGGCGGGAGCGGAACATTCAGTACTTC
CSAEEWRERNIQYF
>.|.|TRBJ2-4|TRBV29-1
TGCAGCGTAGAAGGTACCAAAAACATTCAGTACTTC
CSVEGTKNIQYF
>.|.|TRBJ2-1|TRBV6-2/TRBV6-3
TGTGCCAGCAGCCGCTATTACAATGAGCAGTTCTTC
CASSRYYNEQFF
>few|.|TRBJ2-7|TRBV11-3
TGTGCCAGCAGCCGGACCGACTCCTACGAGCAGTACTTC
CASSRTDSYEQYF
>few|.|TRBJ2-3|TRBV6-2/TRBV6-3
TGTGCCAGCAGACTGTCTGGCGCAGATACGCAGTATTTT
CASRLSGADTQYF
>few|TRBD2|TRBJ2-7|TRBV19
TGTGCCAGTAGTATAGCGGTAGCGGGAGGGTACGAGCAGTACTTC
CASSIAVAGGYEQYF
>.|TRBD2|TRBJ2-1|TRBV24-1
TGTGCCACCAGTGATTGGGACTACCTGTTCTTC
CATSDWDYLFF
>few|TRBD2|TRBJ2-3|TRBV5-4
TGTGCCAGCAGCTTTGCGGGGGGGCCAAATACGCAGTATTTT
CASSFAGGPNTQYF
>few|TRBD1|TRBJ2-1|TRBV7-9
TGTGCCAGCAGCTTCCTGCCCGGGACAGCCTACAATGAGCAGTTCTTC
CASSFLPGTAYNEQFF
>few|.|TRBJ2-7|TRBV12-3/TRBV12-4
TGTGCCAGCAGTTTAATCTGGTACGAGCAGTACTTC
CASSLIWYEQYF
>few|.|TRBJ2-3|TRBV7-9
TGTGCCAGCAGCTTAGAGAATACGCAGTATTTT
CASSLENTQYF
>.|TRBD1|TRBJ2-7|TRBV12-3/TRBV12-4
TGTGCCAGCAGATCAACTGGGACAGGGGCCTACGAGCAGTACTTC
CASRSTGTGAYEQYF
>few|.|TRBJ2-5|TRBV5-1
TGCGCCAGCAGCAGCGGGACATCTACTGTGGAGACCCAGTACTTC
CASSSGTSTVETQYF
>many|.|TRBJ2-1|TRBV5-1
TGTGCCAGCAGCTTATCCGGGGCCTACAATGAGCAGTTCTTC
CASSLSGAYNEQFF